These 30 T cell receptor beta chains came from one sample sequenced in a study of relationships among human T cell subsets (TCRdb year 2010). CD4+CD25+ regulatory T cells were selected from positively selected CD4+ cells using anti-CD25 beads. Libraries were constructed by multiplex PCR. Sequencing was carried out with a 454 GS FLX. TCR alpha and beta CDR3 regions were amplified from mRNA by semiquantitative ARM-PCR. In ARM-PCR, tagged nested gene-specific primers were applied first, and communal superprimers then carried out the exponential amplification. TCRdb redid the processing of the public reads, applying fastp at Q25 and MiXCR, and retained in-frame beta chains. Each CDR3 protein gets just one entry, which takes the most common genes and DNA from the rows behind it. The sample yields 13,000 to 15,000 distinct CDR3 sequences; 60% were counted once. The top ten clonotypes cover 2.1% of the sample.

Material: Tregs sorted from blood. The receptors originated from a man in his forties in good health.

Of note for this clonotype: The junction does not match germline at one end; this may be a read error. This chain connects TRBV25-1 to TRBJ2-7, with D perhaps being TRBD1 or TRBD2 (5 bases each). The CDR3 has 13 residues. Germline CDR1 is MGHDK and CDR2 is SYGVNS. The CDR3 coding sequence is TGTGCCAGCAGTGAGAACCTTCCGGGACGCATCGACTTC. It codes for CASSENLPGRIDF.

V is TRBV20-1 and J is TRBJ1-2; D perhaps matches TRBD1 (6 bases). The CDR3 is made up of 12 amino acids. Trimming pared 5 bases from V and 4 bases from J, leaving 11 bases between. The germline V gene has CDR1 DFQATT and CDR2 SNEGSKA (reference sequence). The CDR3 loop is CSAPTGIYGYTF. DNA of the CDR3: TGCAGTGCTCCAACAGGGATCTATGGCTACACCTTC.

The chain has TRBV18 and TRBJ2-1; unclear D gene. The CDR3 is 15 residues long. Trimming removed 2 bases from V and 7 bases from J, with 15 bases in between. Germline assignment: CDR1 KGHSH and CDR2 LQKENI. The CDR3 here is CASSPISGRQNEQFF. The CDR3 DNA reads TGTGCCAGCTCACCAATTAGTGGACGTCAGAATGAGCAGTTCTTC.

The chain joins TRBV29-1 to TRBJ1-1, with no clear D. Germline loops: CDR1 SQVTM, CDR2 ANQGSEA. The CDR3 runs 13 residues. V lost 7 bases, J lost 0 bases, and 12 bases lay in between. CDR3 loop: CSACETVNTEAFF. CDR3 in DNA: TGCAGCGCCTGCGAGACGGTGAACACTGAAGCTTTCTTT.

Points on this clonotype: This may arise from a read error, as a much more abundant clone is one base away. The V gene is TRBV28, the J gene TRBJ2-5; 7 bases map to TRBD1. The V gene's germline CDR1 is MDHEN and CDR2 SYDVKM. The CDR3 loop spans 14 amino acids. The CDR3 DNA follows: TGTGTCAGCAGTTTATTACAGGGGCAAGAGACCCAGTACTTC. Translated, it gives CVSSLLQGQETQYF. Using reference TRBV28 and TRBJ2-5 for the parts outside the CDR3, the full variable domain is DVKVTQSSRYLVKRTGEKVFLECVQDMDHENMFWYRQDPGLGLRLIYFSYDVKMKEKGDIPEGYSVSREKKERFSLILESASTNQTSMYLCVSSLLQGQETQYFGPGTRLLVL.

The rearrangement joins TRBV11-2 to TRBJ2-7; 9 nucleotides align to TRBD2. CDR1 and CDR2 from the germline V gene are SGHAT and FQNNGV. The CDR3 length is 17 residues. Trimming cost V 2 bases and J 2 bases; bases outside gene matches: 10. CDR3 sequence (DNA): TGTGCCAGCAGCTTACAAATAGCGGGAGAGAGGACCTACGAGCAGTACTTC. Residues: CASSLQIAGERTYEQYF.

The chain recombines TRBV1 with TRBJ1-6. TRBV1 has pseudogene status. This CDR3 is built from 15 residues. This chain's CDR3 is CTSSQEYRKGSPLHF. The CDR3 DNA follows: TGCACCAGCAGCCAAGAGTACAGAAAGGGATCACCCCTCCACTTT.

J is TRBJ2-1 and V is TRBV30; tentatively, D is TRBD2 (6 bases). The germline gives CDR1 GTSNPN, CDR2 SVGIG (reference sequence). This CDR3 has 15 amino acids. The ends were cut back, 0 bases at V and 8 bases at J, with 17 bases in the middle. CDR3 sequence: CAWSVQRGLLDEQFF. CDR3 nucleotides: TGTGCCTGGAGTGTACAAAGGGGACTTCTGGATGAGCAGTTCTTC.

The chain recombines TRBV4-1 with TRBJ2-6, with 7 bases that match TRBD1. J lost 2 bases, V lost 6 bases, and 7 bases had no gene match. Germline CDR1 and CDR2: MGHRA and YSYEKL. This CDR3 contains 16 residues. The CDR3, as DNA: TGCGCCAGCAGTCCAACAGGGGTCCCTGGGGCCAACGTCCTGACTTTC. This encodes CASSPTGVPGANVLTF.

V gene TRBV6-6 combines with J gene TRBJ1-1, with a possible D match to TRBD1 (5 bases). Trimming took off 0 bases at V and 7 bases at J, with 12 bases between the two ends. This CDR3 contains 14 residues. Germline loops: CDR1 MNHNY, CDR2 SVGAGI (reference sequence). DNA for the CDR3: TGTGCCAGCAGTTACTCGGGGGGGATCCATGAAGCTTTCTTT. Translated, it gives CASSYSGGIHEAFF.

This chain links TRBV19 with TRBJ2-3; the D gene is possibly TRBD2 (5 bases). Trimming cost V 3 bases and J 3 bases, with 16 bases left between them. The CDR3 is 16 amino acids. Germline CDR1 LNHDA, CDR2 SQIVND (reference sequence). The CDR3 nucleotides are TGTGCCAGTAGTATTAGCTACCTTTCGGGGACAGATACGCAGTATTTT. This gives the protein CASSISYLSGTDTQYF.

This clonotype was seen a handful of times. This CDR3 reads CASRWTGRTDTQYF. CDR3 DNA: TGTGCCAGCAGGTGGACAGGCCGCACAGATACGCAGTATTTT. The rearrangement links TRBV12-3 or TRBV12-4 to TRBJ2-3; TRBD1 aligns across 7 bases. The CDR3 extends over 14 amino acids. V trimming: 6 bases; J trimming: 1 base; junction bases outside the gene matches: 4.

The rearrangement links TRBV5-1 to TRBJ2-1; 9 bases map to TRBD1. Germline CDR1 is SGHRS and CDR2 is YFSETQ. V lost 5 bases to trimming and J lost 4 bases; unmatched junction nucleotides: 7. This CDR3 is built from 15 residues. CDR3 coding DNA: TGCGCCAGCAGTTACGACAGGGGGATATACAATGAGCAGTTCTTC. This codes for CASSYDRGIYNEQFF.

V and J are TRBV5-1 and TRBJ1-1; D gene uncertain. The CDR3 has 12 residues. Germline loops: CDR1 SGHRS, CDR2 YFSETQ. V lost 5 bases, J lost 1 base, and 6 bases lay in between. The CDR3 nucleotides read TGCGCCAGCAGAAAGCCGAACACTGAAGCTTTCTTT. Residues: CASRKPNTEAFF.

With respect to this clonotype: A junction boundary mismatches the germline segment, possibly from a read error. The chain has TRBV27 and TRBJ1-1; D might be TRBD1 (6 bases). The CDR3 covers 14 residues. The germline CDR1 and CDR2 sequences are MNHEY and SMNVEV (reference sequence). Here the CDR3 reads CAGSYREDHTEAFF. As DNA, the CDR3 is TGTGCCGGCAGTTACAGGGAGGATCATACTGAAGCTTTCTTT.

This clonotype turned up a few times. CDR3 nucleotide sequence: TGTGCCAGCAGCTCCGGGACTAGCCGCAATGAGCAGTTCTTC. Encoded protein: CASSSGTSRNEQFF. V is TRBV12-3 or TRBV12-4 and J is TRBJ2-1, with 9 bases identical to TRBD2. J gave up 6 bases and V 6 bases, and 6 bases lay outside the gene matches. The CDR3 contains 14 residues.

The chain recombines TRBV5-1 with TRBJ1-1; 7 bases fit TRBD1. Germline V gives CDR1 SGHRS, CDR2 YFSETQ. V trimming: 4 bases; J trimming: 5 bases; junction bases outside the gene matches: 20. The CDR3 sequence is 18 residues long. CDR3 sequence reads: CASSVGTLLGGEKTEAFF. The CDR3 nucleotides are TGCGCCAGCAGCGTAGGCACCTTGTTAGGGGGCGAGAAAACTGAAGCTTTCTTT.

The V gene is TRBV5-1, the J gene TRBJ2-1, with 8 bases lining up with TRBD2. With 6 bases clipped from V and 7 bases from J, the junction kept 9 bases outside the gene matches. The CDR3 covers 14 residues. Germline values: CDR1 SGHRS, CDR2 YFSETQ. Here the CDR3 reads CASTSGSIGNEQFF. In nucleotides, the CDR3 is TGCGCCAGCACCAGCGGGAGCATAGGAAATGAGCAGTTCTTC.

The chain uses TRBV28 and TRBJ1-5; D remains ambiguous. The germline V gene encodes CDR1 MDHEN and CDR2 SYDVKM. With 4 bases removed from V and 6 bases from J, the gap between germline ends came to 7 bases. The CDR3 spans 12 residues. The CDR3 loop reads CASSSNGQPQHF. The CDR3 nucleotides are TGTGCCAGCAGTTCCAACGGTCAGCCCCAGCATTTT.

The chain is built from TRBV4-1 and TRBJ1-5, with 7 bases lining up with TRBD1. The CDR3 totals 17 residues. V dropped 2 bases and J dropped 3; count of bases not matched to a gene: 10. The germline CDR1 and CDR2 sequences are MGHRA and YSYEKL. Here the CDR3 reads CASSQLPYRGLNQPQHF. CDR3 bases: TGCGCCAGCAGCCAACTTCCTTACAGGGGCCTCAATCAGCCCCAGCATTTT.

The chain recombines TRBV6-5 with TRBJ1-6, with no clear D. CDR3 length equals 15 residues. Per the germline V gene, CDR1 is MNHEY and CDR2 is SVGAGI. V was clipped by 0 bases and J by 5 bases, with 8 bases between them. DNA for the CDR3: TGTGCCAGCAGTTACTCAGGGATCAATAATTCACCCCTCCACTTT. It encodes CASSYSGINNSPLHF.

This sequence joins TRBV11-2 and TRBJ1-5; tentative D call: TRBD1 (5 bases). CDR1 and CDR2 from the germline V gene are SGHAT and FQNNGV. The CDR3 consists of 13 residues. V was trimmed by 5 bases and J by 7 bases, leaving 12 bases between them. This CDR3 reads CASSRERDQPQHF. CDR3 nucleotide sequence: TGTGCCAGCAGCCGAGAGAGGGACCAGCCCCAGCATTTT.

This clonotype was counted a few times. The rearrangement joins TRBV11-2 to TRBJ2-3; TRBD2 is a possible D gene (5 bases). This CDR3 contains 15 residues. From germline, CDR1 is SGHAT and CDR2 FQNNGV. Deletions cut 11 bases from V and 3 bases from J, with 21 bases between. CDR3 loop: CASKRGSGDTDTQYF. In DNA form, the CDR3 reads TGTGCCTCCAAACGAGGGTCTGGGGATACAGATACGCAGTATTTT.

This clonotype turned up a few times. The chain joins TRBV28 to TRBJ2-3; the match to TRBD2 covers 11 bases. Germline V CDR1 and CDR2: MDHEN, SYDVKM. With V trimmed by 5 bases and J by 2 bases, 6 bases remained unmatched. The CDR3 consists of 16 residues. This CDR3 is CASSTGTSGDTDTQYF. The CDR3, as DNA: TGTGCCAGCAGTACCGGGACTAGCGGAGACACAGATACGCAGTATTTT.

Here the CDR3 DNA reads TGTGCCAGCAGTCCTCCCGGGGCGCATTCACCCCTCCACTTT. Encoded protein: CASSPPGAHSPLHF. The chain combines TRBV28 with TRBJ1-6, with D possibly TRBD1 on 5 matching bases. The CDR3 loop spans 14 amino acids. Germline V lookup: CDR1 MDHEN, CDR2 SYDVKM. Trimming took 5 bases from V and 8 from J, leaving 13 bases between them.

The chain carries TRBV29-1 and TRBJ1-3, with 10 positions matching TRBD1. Trimming cost V 6 bases and J 2 bases; bases outside gene matches: 4. CDR3 length equals 14 residues. Per germline, CDR1 SQVTM and CDR2 ANQGSEA. The DNA of the CDR3 is TGCAGCGTACTGACAGGGGGCACTGGAAACACCATATATTTT. This codes for CSVLTGGTGNTIYF.

This clonotype has just a few counts. V is TRBV19 and J is TRBJ2-7; D possibly corresponds to TRBD2 (6 bases). Germline V lookup: CDR1 LNHDA, CDR2 SQIVND (reference sequence). This CDR3 spans 14 amino acids. Trimming took off 3 bases at V and 5 bases at J, with 14 bases between the two ends. For the CDR3, the DNA is TGTGCCAGTAGTATGGCGGGGTTTAGCAACGAGCAGTACTTC. This translates into CASSMAGFSNEQYF.

The chain combines TRBV11-2 with TRBJ2-5; D gene uncertain. The CDR3 consists of 15 residues. Trimming stripped 2 bases from V and 0 bases from J, with 10 bases between. From germline, CDR1 is SGHAT and CDR2 FQNNGV. The CDR3 coding sequence is TGTGCCAGCAGCTTAAATTTAGGTTACCAAGAGACCCAGTACTTC. This translates into CASSLNLGYQETQYF. Full variable domain (remainder filled in from reference TRBV11-2 and TRBJ2-5): EAGVAQSPRYKIIEKRQSVAFWCNPISGHATLYWYQQILGQGPKLLIQFQNNGVVDDSQLPKDRFSAERLKGVDSTLKIQPAKLEDSAVYLCASSLNLGYQETQYFGPGTRLLVL.

This clonotype appeared a few times. The V call is TRBV28, the J call TRBJ1-1; D not certain. V shed 6 bases and J shed 5 bases, with 16 bases lying between them. This CDR3 is 14 amino acids long. Germline-derived CDR1 and CDR2 are MDHEN and SYDVKM. The CDR3 nucleotides are TGTGCCAGCAGCCCGGGCGGGTATAAGACTGAAGCTTTCTTT. As protein: CASSPGGYKTEAFF.

This chain connects TRBV19 to TRBJ2-5; D gene unclear. V was trimmed by 6 bases and J by 5 bases, leaving 10 bases between them. The CDR3 runs 12 residues. The germline CDR1 and CDR2 sequences are LNHDA and SQIVND (reference sequence). DNA for the CDR3: TGTGCCAGTAGAGGGCCGGAGGAGACCCAGTACTTC. It specifies CASRGPEETQYF.